The T cell receptor beta chain described here comes from a study of response to subunit inactivated influenza vaccine. TCRdb ran MiXCR on the RT-PCR reads and lists one entry per CDR3 protein. The sample shows 200,000 to 250,000 distinct CDR3 sequences, 12% of them seen only once. Trimming stripped 6 bases from V and 1 base from J, with 11 bases between. Germline loops: CDR1 SNHLY, CDR2 FYNNEI. This CDR3 spans 14 amino acids. Here the sequenced sample was non-naive T cells sorted from PBMCs, taken around two weeks before vaccination. This receptor was identified in a man aged 50 to 60 who received an inactivated influenza vaccine. The chain joins TRBV2 to TRBJ2-3, with D tentatively TRBD1 (6 bases). The CDR3 nucleotides are TGTGCCAGCAGCTTCGGGACACGCACAGATACGCAGTATTTT. It is translated as CASSFGTRTDTQYF.